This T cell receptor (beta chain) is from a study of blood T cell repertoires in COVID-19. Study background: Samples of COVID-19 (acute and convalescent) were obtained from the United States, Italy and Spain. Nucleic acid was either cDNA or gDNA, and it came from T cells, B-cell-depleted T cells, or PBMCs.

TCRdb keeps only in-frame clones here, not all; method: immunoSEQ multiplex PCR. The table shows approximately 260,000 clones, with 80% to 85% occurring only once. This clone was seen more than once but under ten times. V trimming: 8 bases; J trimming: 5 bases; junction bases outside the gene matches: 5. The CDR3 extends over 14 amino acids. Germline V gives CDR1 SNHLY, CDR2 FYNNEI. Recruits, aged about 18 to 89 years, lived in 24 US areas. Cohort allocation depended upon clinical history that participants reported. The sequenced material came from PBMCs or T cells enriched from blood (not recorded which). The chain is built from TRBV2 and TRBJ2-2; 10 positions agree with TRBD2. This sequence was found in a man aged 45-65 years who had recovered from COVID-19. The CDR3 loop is CASRGLASTGELFF. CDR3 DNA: TGTGCCAGCCGGGGACTAGCGTCGACCGGGGAGCTGTTTTTT.